This T cell receptor beta chain was identified in a study of blood T cell repertoires in COVID-19. The CDR3 is made up of 15 amino acids. Trimming took off 6 bases at V and 0 bases at J, with 11 bases between the two ends. Germline values: CDR1 MNHEY, CDR2 SVGAGI. The table came from immunoSEQ multiplex PCR; TCRdb's copy has only in-frame clones and leaves some out. This table has under 200,000 clones, around nine tenths appearing once. Sequencing used peripheral blood. The TCR sequence derives from a man aged 45-60 years with acute or convalescent COVID-19. The chain uses TRBV6-5 and TRBJ1-4; D not resolved. CDR3 DNA: TGTGCCAGCAGAACAGCTCCTGCAACTAATGAAAAACTGTTTTTT. Translated: CASRTAPATNEKLFF.